The 3 T cell receptor beta chains given below trace back to one sample, sequenced in a study of blood T cell repertoires in COVID-19. The method was immunoSEQ multiplex PCR; TCRdb's version includes in-frame clones alone and lacks a portion of them. The sample yields approximately 200,000 clones, approximately 86% seen once. Sequencing was performed on PBMCs or T cells enriched from blood (not recorded which). The receptor source for this set is a young woman who had been exposed to COVID-19.

V usage is TRBV15 and J usage is TRBJ1-2; a possible D gene is TRBD1 (5 bases). Trimming took 3 bases from V and 4 from J, leaving 18 bases between them. This CDR3 region has 16 residues. CDR1 and CDR2 from the germline V gene are LNHNV and YYDKDF (reference sequence). CDR3 sequence reads: CATSREGPGVSYGYTF. Here the CDR3 DNA reads TGTGCCACCAGCAGGGAGGGGCCGGGCGTCAGCTATGGCTACACCTTC.

The J gene is TRBJ1-2, the V gene TRBV5-4; D may be TRBD1 (6 bases). Germline values: CDR1 SGHNT, CDR2 YYREEE (reference sequence). Trimming left V 4 bases short and J 4 bases short, with 20 bases between. The CDR3 is 16 amino acids. CDR3 in amino acids: CASSPERHRASYGYTF. As DNA, the CDR3 is TGTGCCAGCAGCCCCGAACGCCACAGGGCCTCCTATGGCTACACCTTC.

The chain employs TRBV19 and TRBJ1-5, with TRBD1 matching over 7 bases. Germline trimming cut 3 bases from V and 4 bases from J; bases unmatched to any gene: 15. This CDR3 has 18 residues. Germline CDR1 LNHDA, CDR2 SQIVND (reference sequence). The CDR3 nucleotides are TGTGCCAGTAGTATTGGTGCGGCAACAGGGGAAGAGAATCAGCCCCAGCATTTT. Amino acid sequence: CASSIGAATGEENQPQHF.